A single sample is the source of the 10 T cell receptor beta chains below, sequenced in a study of human CD4 T cells and Enterobacteriaceae. Assay used: immunoSEQ multiplex PCR; TCRdb lists only in-frame clones, some missing. The sample contains tens of thousands of clones, approximately 84% of which appear only once. All CD4+ cells other than CD45RA+CCR7+CD95- naive cells were sorted as memory, over 98% pure. Specimen: memory CD4+ T cells from blood. These receptors all stem from a human donor in good health.

The V gene is TRBV28, the J gene TRBJ2-7; 13 nucleotides agree with TRBD2. This CDR3 is built from 16 residues. Germline V lookup: CDR1 MDHEN, CDR2 SYDVKM. After removal of 3 bases from V and 2 bases from J, the junction contained 4 bases not matched to a gene. The CDR3 nucleotides are TGTGCCAGCAGTTTTACCACTAGCGGGAGGGCCTACGAGCAGTACTTC. Amino acids: CASSFTTSGRAYEQYF.

This clone was seen once. This specimen includes other DNA sequences encoding the same CDR3. This rearrangement joins TRBV28 to TRBJ2-7; the D is unclear. Germline lookup yields CDR1 MDHEN and CDR2 SYDVKM. The CDR3 consists of 11 residues. V was cut by 1 base and J by 7 bases, with 5 bases left in between. The CDR3 protein is CASSLSGEQYF. As DNA, the CDR3 is TGTGCCAGCAGTTTATCCGGGGAGCAGTACTTC.

Turning to this clone: The sample contains more than one DNA sequence encoding this CDR3. The V gene is TRBV6-4, the J gene TRBJ2-2; possible D gene TRBD1, 5 bases. The V end was cut by 3 bases, the J end by 1 base, with 6 bases between. Germline V gene lookup returns CDR1 MRHNA and CDR2 SNTAGT. The CDR3 has 14 residues. In nucleotides, the CDR3 is TGTGCCAGCAGTGAGGGGCTGAACACCGGGGAGCTGTTTTTT. Its protein is CASSEGLNTGELFF.

The chain employs TRBV21-1 and TRBJ2-7; TRBD2, the table's D call, was not compared with the DNA. TRBV21-1 is given as a pseudogene. The length of the CDR3 is 16 residues. The CDR3 nucleotides read TGTGCCAGCAGCAAAGGAGGGACTTCGATTGTGTACGAGCAGTACTTC. It specifies CASSKGGTSIVYEQYF.

This chain uses TRBV19 with TRBJ1-3; 7 bases align to TRBD1. In germline, CDR1 is LNHDA, CDR2 SQIVND (reference sequence). The CDR3 extends over 16 amino acids. V trimming: 8 bases; J trimming: 2 bases; junction bases outside the gene matches: 12. The CDR3 loop reads CASSVFGGQAGNTIYF. The CDR3 region has the DNA TGTGCCAGTTCCGTCTTCGGAGGACAGGCTGGAAACACCATATATTTT.

The chain has TRBV5-6 and TRBJ1-2; D not resolved. The V gene's germline CDR1 is SGHDT and CDR2 YYEEEE. This CDR3 spans 14 amino acids. V was trimmed by 4 bases and J by 2 bases, leaving 12 bases between them. The CDR3 region is CASSIRALNYGYTF. The CDR3 nucleotides are TGTGCCAGCAGCATCCGGGCCCTAAACTATGGCTACACCTTC.

In its sample, this clone was seen once. This chain uses TRBV7-2 with TRBJ2-5; D is perhaps TRBD1 or TRBD2 (5 bases each). The CDR3 is made up of 14 amino acids. Germline V gene sequence: CDR1 SGHTA, CDR2 FQGNSA. V was trimmed by 2 bases and J by 4 bases, leaving 11 bases between them. CDR3 in DNA: TGTGCCAGCAGCTTAAAGTGGGACGGAGAGACCCAGTACTTC. Protein: CASSLKWDGETQYF.

This sequence joins TRBV6-1 and TRBJ1-5; D might be TRBD1 (5 bases). Trimming cost V 6 bases and J 6 bases, with 15 bases left between them. This CDR3 comprises 14 residues. Germline assignment: CDR1 MNHNS and CDR2 SASEGT. This CDR3 is CASSPTGGSQPQHF. The CDR3 DNA follows: TGTGCCAGCAGCCCGACGGGGGGATCTCAGCCCCAGCATTTT.

This chain joins TRBV7-3 and TRBJ2-3, with 14 bases lining up with TRBD2. V lost 4 bases and J lost 1; bases outside the gene matches: 10. The germline V gene has CDR1 SGHTA and CDR2 FQGTGA. The CDR3 loop spans 19 amino acids. Written as DNA, the CDR3 is TGTGCCAGCAGCTCGGGGGGACTAGCGGGAGATCGGGGCACAGATACGCAGTATTTT. Its translation: CASSSGGLAGDRGTDTQYF. Complete variable domain (other parts from reference TRBV7-3 and TRBJ2-3): GAGVSQTPSNKVTEKGKYVELRCDPISGHTALYWYRQSLGQGPEFLIYFQGTGAADDSGLPNDRFFAVRPEGSVSTLKIQRTERGDSAVYLCASSSGGLAGDRGTDTQYFGPGTRLTVL.

The chain couples TRBV27 to TRBJ1-3; 7 nucleotides match TRBD1. The CDR3 length is 14 residues. Trimming took 5 bases from V and 4 from J; bases not matched to a gene: 5. Germline V gene data show CDR1 as MNHEY and CDR2 as SMNVEV (reference sequence). CDR3 DNA sequence: TGTGCCAGCAGTCCACAGGGGTTAGGAAACACCATATATTTT. It translates to CASSPQGLGNTIYF.